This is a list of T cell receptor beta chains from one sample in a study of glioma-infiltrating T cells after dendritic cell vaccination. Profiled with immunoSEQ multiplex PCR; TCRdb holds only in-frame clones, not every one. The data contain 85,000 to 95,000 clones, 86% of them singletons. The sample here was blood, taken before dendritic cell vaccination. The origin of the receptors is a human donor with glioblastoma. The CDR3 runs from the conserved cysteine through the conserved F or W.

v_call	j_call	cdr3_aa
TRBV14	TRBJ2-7	CASSQDEVYEQYF
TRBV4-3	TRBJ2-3	CASSQRDRSTDTQYF
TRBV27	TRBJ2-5	CASRPGLVSETQYF
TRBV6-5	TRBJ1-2	CASSTGTDHGYTF
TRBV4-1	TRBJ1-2	CASSQEVAGGSSYGYTF
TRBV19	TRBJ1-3	CASSIDGRNTIYF
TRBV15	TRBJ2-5	CATTDRGQETQYF
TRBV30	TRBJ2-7	CAWRPGLTTAWYEQYF
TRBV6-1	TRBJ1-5	CASRDYQPQHF
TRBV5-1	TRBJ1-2	CASSPRTGANYGYTF
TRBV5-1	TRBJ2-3	CASSLVLAGATDTQYF
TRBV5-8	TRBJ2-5	CASSLGQGVVETQYF
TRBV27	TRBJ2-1	CASTRTGWNEQFF
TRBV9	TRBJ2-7	CASSVAGASYEQYF
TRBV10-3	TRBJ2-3	CAISSGTDSTDTQYF
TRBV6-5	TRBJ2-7	CASSPRQGVNEQYF
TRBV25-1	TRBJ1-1	CASSTSFPGGAGAFF
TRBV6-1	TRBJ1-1	CASKQGVNTEAFF
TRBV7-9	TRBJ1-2	CASSLGSESYYGYTF
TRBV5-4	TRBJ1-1	CASSLAIHQADTEAFF
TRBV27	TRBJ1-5	CASSKTGGRGNQPQHF
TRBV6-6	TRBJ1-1	CASSLPPGTLYTEAFF
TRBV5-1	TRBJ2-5	CASSLDPGKETQYF
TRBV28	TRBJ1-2	CASSGQGAYGYTF
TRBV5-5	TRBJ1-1	CASSLVQFSSNTEAFF
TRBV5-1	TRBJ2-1	CASSDPGTSLNEQFF
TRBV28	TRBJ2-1	CASSLVGSRNEQFF
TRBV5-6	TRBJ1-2	CASSLGTGVGGYTF
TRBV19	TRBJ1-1	CASSPSRLGNTEAFF
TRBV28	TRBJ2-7	CASSSARSAGEQYF
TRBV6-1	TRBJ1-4	CASSEAQGSEKLFF
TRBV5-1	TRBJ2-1	CASSLGTGTYNEQFF
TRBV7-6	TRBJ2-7	CASSLLGQGGEQYF
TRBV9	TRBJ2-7	CASSAELAGGPDEQYF
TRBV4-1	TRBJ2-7	CASSQGGIGYEQYF
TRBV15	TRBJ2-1	CATSRDEAGPGNEQFF
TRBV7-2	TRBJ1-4	CASSRRGSNEKLFF
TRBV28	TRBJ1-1	CASSLIYAEAFF
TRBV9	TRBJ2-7	CASSAVAGGRLYEQYF
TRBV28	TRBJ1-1	CASSPPGGGSTEAFF
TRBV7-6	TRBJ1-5	CASYFRAGQPQHF
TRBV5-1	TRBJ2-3	CASSLRTGGTDTDTQYF
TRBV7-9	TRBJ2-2	CASSGGALAGGYTGELFF
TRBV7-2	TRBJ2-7	CASRITGIGAYEQYF
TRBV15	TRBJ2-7	CATSRGTSGAYEQYF
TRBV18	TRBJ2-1	CASSGAANNEQFF
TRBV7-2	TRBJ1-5	CASSLVGGVGNQPQHF
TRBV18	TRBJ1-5	CASSRQGASNQPQHF
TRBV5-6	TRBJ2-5	CASSLLRRGSYQETQYF
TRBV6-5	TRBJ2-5	CASSHPATSGETQYF
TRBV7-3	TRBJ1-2	CASSEQGDYGYTF
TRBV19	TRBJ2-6	CASKETGPLSGANVLTF
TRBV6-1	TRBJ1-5	CASSDSRSNQPQHF
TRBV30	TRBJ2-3	CAWSWTSGTDTQYF
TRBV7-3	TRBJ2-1	CASSFTTGGSEQFF
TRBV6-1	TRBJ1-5	CASRLGGTGNQPQHF
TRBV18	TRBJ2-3	CASSPGQRSTDTQYF
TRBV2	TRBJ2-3	CARRGIGGAFSTDTQYF
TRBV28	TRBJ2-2	CASSLSGTTNTGELFF